The 15 T cell receptor beta chains below were found in one sample sequenced in a study of post-analysis software for immune sequencing data. Built from TCR beta cDNA, the libraries had unique molecular identifiers in them. Using its own MiXCR run on the PCR reads, TCRdb lists one record per CDR3 protein. The repertoire consists of roughly 650,000 distinct CDR3 sequences, with approximately 59% occurring once and the leading ten covering approximately 11%. Their antigen targets remain unknown. General study findings and limits: Patients used about 5 TRBV segments, including TRBV5-6, TRBV5-1 and TRBV20-1, more often than controls.

The specimen sequenced was blood. Every receptor here comes from a girl aged 2 to 9 with multiple sclerosis.

Turning to this clonotype: Its ends do not fully match the called genes, so a read error is possible. CDR3 sequence: CASSYNRGWAGELFF. CDR3 nucleotide sequence: TGCGCCAGCAGTTACAACAGGGGATGGGCCGGGGAGCTGTTTTTT. V is TRBV6-5 and J is TRBJ2-2; TRBD1 agrees at 7 bases. CDR3 length equals 15 residues. Germline lookup yields CDR1 MNHEY and CDR2 SVGAGI.

The chain links TRBV7-7 to TRBJ2-1, with no clear D. The germline CDR1 and CDR2 sequences are SSHAT and FNYEAQ (reference sequence). Trimming left V 1 base short and J 4 bases short, with 8 bases between. This CDR3 contains 14 residues. CDR3: CASSLGPPYNEQFF. CDR3 sequence (DNA): TGTGCCAGCAGCTTAGGGCCCCCTTACAATGAGCAGTTCTTC.

This chain links TRBV29-1 with TRBJ2-1; 7 nucleotides match TRBD2. From germline, CDR1 is SQVTM and CDR2 ANQGSEA. Trimming removed 4 bases from V and 1 base from J; junction bases left unmatched: 7. This CDR3 spans 15 amino acids. Written as DNA, the CDR3 is TGCAGCGTTGGGGCAGGGAGGGATTCCTACAATGAGCAGTTCTTC. Its translation is CSVGAGRDSYNEQFF.

V and J are TRBV20-1 and TRBJ2-3; D is unresolved. The CDR3 is made up of 16 amino acids. The V end was cut by 2 bases, the J end by 6 bases, with 21 bases between. The V gene's germline CDR1 is DFQATT and CDR2 SNEGSKA (reference sequence). The CDR3 is CSARKNPGPGEDTQYF. CDR3 nucleotide sequence: TGCAGTGCTAGAAAAAATCCGGGTCCAGGAGAGGATACGCAGTATTTT.

This CDR3 is CSARDWTHYNEQYF. The CDR3 nucleotides read TGCAGTGCTAGAGATTGGACTCACTACAATGAGCAGTACTTC. This chain connects TRBV20-1 to TRBJ2-1; a weak D match, TRBD2 (5 bases). TRBJ2-7 matches the DNA end more closely, so the J call is doubtful. The germline V gene encodes CDR1 DFQATT and CDR2 SNEGSKA (reference sequence). The CDR3 sequence is 14 residues long.

Only a few counts were recorded for this clonotype. V gene TRBV5-1 combines with J gene TRBJ2-1; no reliable D call. Trimming took 0 bases from V and 8 from J, leaving 12 bases between them. CDR1 and CDR2 (germline): SGHRS, YFSETQ. The CDR3 sequence is 14 residues long. CDR3 loop: CASSLAFGRDEQFF. CDR3 DNA sequence: TGCGCCAGCAGCTTGGCGTTCGGACGGGATGAGCAGTTCTTC.

The chain is built from TRBV6-5 and TRBJ2-7; 9 bases fit TRBD1. The length of the CDR3 is 13 residues. V trimming: 10 bases; J trimming: 3 bases; junction bases outside the gene matches: 7. Germline CDR1 is MNHEY and CDR2 is SVGAGI. The CDR3 spells CATTGTGRYEQYF. DNA of the CDR3: TGTGCCACCACCGGGACAGGGCGCTACGAGCAGTACTTC.

CDR3 loop: CASSLRTGGASETQYF. In DNA form, the CDR3 reads TGCGCCAGCAGTCTTCGGACAGGGGGCGCCTCAGAGACCCAGTACTTC. The J gene is TRBJ2-5, the V gene TRBV5-1, with TRBD1 identical over 11 bases. With 5 bases clipped from V and 4 bases from J, the junction kept 10 bases outside the gene matches. CDR3 length: 16 residues. Germline loops: CDR1 SGHRS, CDR2 YFSETQ. Complete variable domain (other parts from reference TRBV5-1 and TRBJ2-5): KAGVTQTPRYLIKTRGQQVTLSCSPISGHRSVSWYQQTPGQGLQFLFEYFSETQRNKGNFPGRFSGRQFSNSRSEMNVSTLELGDSALYLCASSLRTGGASETQYFGPGTRLLVL.

This clonotype has a single count. This chain connects TRBV21-1 to TRBJ1-5; the table's D call, TRBD1, has no DNA check behind it. TRBV21-1 is a recognized pseudogene. This CDR3 is built from 13 residues. CDR3 nucleotide sequence: TGTGCCAGCAGCTACAGGGTTTATCAGCCCCAGCATTTT. The encoded protein is CASSYRVYQPQHF.

This clonotype was seen only once. In DNA, the CDR3 is TGTGCCAGCAGCTCGACTTGGACAAGTCAAGAGACCCAGTACTTC. This sequence encodes CASSSTWTSQETQYF. The chain carries TRBV5-5 and TRBJ2-5; tentative D call: TRBD1 (5 bases). The ends were cut back, 3 bases at V and 2 bases at J, with 14 bases in the middle. This CDR3 is built from 15 residues. In germline, CDR1 is SGHKS, CDR2 YYEKEE (reference sequence).

The chain employs TRBV7-9 and TRBJ2-3; TRBD1 agrees at 8 bases. Germline assignment: CDR1 SEHNR and CDR2 FQNEAQ (reference sequence). J lost 3 bases, V lost 5 bases, and 13 bases had no gene match. CDR3 length: 17 residues. The CDR3 sequence: CASSHPSTGVRTDTQYF. The DNA for the CDR3 is TGTGCCAGCAGCCACCCATCGACAGGGGTTAGGACAGATACGCAGTATTTT.

The chain links TRBV20-1 to TRBJ2-1; 7 positions agree with TRBD2. The V and J ends lost 0 bases and 2 bases, in that order; junction bases with no gene match: 7. This CDR3 contains 16 residues. The V gene's germline CDR1 is DFQATT and CDR2 SNEGSKA (reference sequence). CDR3 DNA: TGCAGTGCTAGAGATGAGGCGGGAGCCCCCTACAATGAGCAGTTCTTC. Protein product: CSARDEAGAPYNEQFF.

The CDR3 here is CASSPILGANQPQHF. CDR3 nucleotides: TGTGCCAGCAGTCCCATCTTAGGGGCAAATCAGCCCCAGCATTTT. The V and J genes are TRBV6-5 and TRBJ1-5; weak D call: TRBD1 (5 bases). The V gene's germline CDR1 is MNHEY and CDR2 SVGAGI. The CDR3 runs to 15 residues. Trimming left V 5 bases short and J 4 bases short, with 15 bases between.

The table lists this clonotype with a few counts. The chain's CDR3 is CSGVWVTRGNEQFF. The CDR3 nucleotides are TGCAGCGGGGTCTGGGTCACACGGGGGAATGAGCAGTTCTTC. This chain connects TRBV29-1 to TRBJ2-1; D is possibly TRBD2 (6 bases). The CDR3 is 14 amino acids. The V end lost 7 bases, the J end lost 7 bases, and 20 bases lay between the germline ends. The germline V gene encodes CDR1 SQVTM and CDR2 ANQGSEA.

This clonotype has just a few counts. The chain employs TRBV7-8 and TRBJ2-7; 7 nucleotides align to TRBD1. This CDR3 has 13 amino acids. Germline V gene sequence: CDR1 SGHVS, CDR2 FQNEAQ. The V segment lost 6 bases and the J segment 6 bases; nucleotides outside the gene matches: 8. CDR3 bases: TGTGCCAGCAGTTCACAGACAGGGTCCGAGCAGTACTTC. Translated, it gives CASSSQTGSEQYF.